These 28 T cell receptor beta chains were all obtained from the same sample, sequenced in a study of identical twins. TCRdb re-analysed the 5' RACE reads in MiXCR, keeping a single row per CDR3 protein. The sample lists approximately 630,000 distinct CDR3 sequences, about 7.1% seen once, with 1.6% in the top ten. These data were likewise used in another study, on yellow fever vaccine responses in identical twins.

The sequenced material came from PBMCs. These receptor sequences come from a woman younger than 30 in good health.

This clonotype was recorded at least ten times. The chain recombines TRBV15 with TRBJ1-5, with 9 bases fitting TRBD1. With V trimmed by 0 bases and J by 7 bases, 10 bases remained unmatched. The germline gives CDR1 LNHNV, CDR2 YYDKDF (reference sequence). This CDR3 contains 17 residues. CDR3 coding DNA: TGTGCCACCAGCAGAGATTTAGTGGGACAGGGCCTGCAGCCCCAGCATTTT. Translation gives CATSRDLVGQGLQPQHF.

This clonotype showed up many times. The chain has TRBV11-2 and TRBJ1-1; no definite D call. Trimming took off 0 bases at V and 4 bases at J, with 6 bases between the two ends. Germline lookup yields CDR1 SGHAT and CDR2 FQNNGV. CDR3 size: 13 residues. CDR3 in DNA: TGTGCCAGCAGCTTAGATCTGGTCACTGAAGCTTTCTTT. Translated, it gives CASSLDLVTEAFF.

This clonotype has ten or more counts. The chain couples TRBV5-1 to TRBJ2-3; D might be TRBD2 (7 bases). The CDR3 is 16 amino acids. Looked up from germline, CDR1 is SGHRS and CDR2 is YFSETQ. With 0 bases removed from V and 2 bases from J, the gap between germline ends came to 13 bases. DNA of the CDR3: TGCGCCAGCAGCTTGGAGGGGGGGCTGACCACAGATACGCAGTATTTT. It codes for CASSLEGGLTTDTQYF.

In its sample, this clonotype was seen a few times. The rearrangement links TRBV18 to TRBJ2-7; D gene unclear. The CDR3 is 12 amino acids. Germline values: CDR1 KGHSH, CDR2 LQKENI. Trimming stripped 3 bases from V and 4 bases from J, with 7 bases between. For the CDR3, the DNA is TGTGCCAGCTCACCCGTGGGTTACGAGCAGTACGTC. Encoded protein: CASSPVGYEQYV.

Only a few counts were recorded for this clonotype. The CDR3 coding sequence is TGTGCCAGCAGCCAAGGAGCCTCCGACACCGGGGAGCTGTTTTTT. Translated, it gives CASSQGASDTGELFF. The V call is TRBV4-2, the J call TRBJ2-2, with D uncertain. V lost 1 base to trimming and J lost 3 bases, with 9 bases between them. The CDR3 runs 15 residues. CDR1 is LGHNA and CDR2 is YNFKEQ in the germline V gene.

This clonotype was observed many times. V gene TRBV10-1 combines with J gene TRBJ2-3; the D call may be TRBD1 or TRBD2 (5 bases each). V gave up 4 bases and J gave up 2 bases, with 16 bases separating them. The CDR3 has 16 amino acids. The germline V gene encodes CDR1 WNHNN and CDR2 SYGVQD (reference sequence). CDR3 residues: CASSGLREYATDTQYF. CDR3 nucleotide sequence: TGCGCCAGCAGTGGACTCAGGGAGTACGCCACAGATACGCAGTATTTT.

Ten or more counts support this clonotype. J is TRBJ2-2 and V is TRBV29-1; the D call may be TRBD1 or TRBD2 (6 bases each). CDR3 length: 17 amino acids. Germline V CDR1 and CDR2: SQVTM, ANQGSEA. Trimming took 4 bases from V and 4 from J, leaving 22 bases between them. In DNA, the CDR3 is TGCAGCGTTGTGGGGGGCTACGGGACAACATTCACCGGGGAGCTGTTTTTT. It encodes CSVVGGYGTTFTGELFF.

DNA of the CDR3: TGTGCCAGCAGAAGACGGAACAATGAGCAGTTCTTC. This translates into CASRRRNNEQFF. The gene calls are TRBV12-3 or TRBV12-4 and TRBJ2-1; D unclear. Trimming took off 6 bases at V and 5 bases at J, with 8 bases between the two ends. This CDR3 is built from 12 residues.

This clonotype was seen ten or more times. The chain couples TRBV4-1 to TRBJ1-2; possibly TRBD1 for D (6 bases). Germline lookup yields CDR1 MGHRA and CDR2 YSYEKL. CDR3 length equals 15 residues. Trimming stripped 1 base from V and 1 base from J, with 10 bases between. As DNA, the CDR3 is TGCGCCAGCAGCCAAGGAGAGGGGGATAACTATGGCTACACCTTC. Residues: CASSQGEGDNYGYTF.

The sample holds many counts of this clonotype. The rearrangement uses TRBV12-3 or TRBV12-4 and TRBJ1-5; 7 bases map to TRBD1. Trimming took 6 bases from V and 4 from J; bases not matched to a gene: 3. CDR3 size: 13 residues. The CDR3 region is CASRGTENQPQHF. The CDR3 DNA reads TGTGCCAGCAGGGGGACAGAGAATCAGCCCCAGCATTTT.

This clonotype was found many times. The chain is built from TRBV6-5 and TRBJ2-1; D gene uncertain. CDR1 and CDR2 (germline): MNHEY, SVGAGI. This CDR3 region has 14 residues. Trimming removed 4 bases from V and 1 base from J, with 8 bases in between. Here the CDR3 reads CASSSDPSYNEQFF. CDR3 DNA sequence: TGTGCCAGCAGTTCCGACCCGTCCTACAATGAGCAGTTCTTC.

The table lists this clonotype with many counts. The chain combines TRBV6-2 or TRBV6-3 with TRBJ2-2, with a possible D match to TRBD1 (6 bases). The CDR3 length is 15 residues. From germline, CDR1 is MNHEY and CDR2 SVGEGT. V gave up 5 bases and J gave up 0 bases, with 10 bases separating them. The CDR3, as DNA: TGTGCCAGCAGTCATGACAGGACGAACACCGGGGAGCTGTTTTTT. It is translated as CASSHDRTNTGELFF.

This clonotype was seen many times. The V gene is TRBV7-9, the J gene TRBJ1-5; possibly TRBD1 for D (5 bases). This CDR3 is 12 amino acids long. V was shortened by 4 bases and J by 6 bases, with 7 bases between the two germline ends. In germline, CDR1 is SEHNR, CDR2 FQNEAQ (reference sequence). The CDR3 reads CASSSGGQPQHF. Written as DNA, the CDR3 is TGTGCCAGCAGCTCCGGGGGTCAGCCCCAGCATTTT.

A few counts support this clonotype. The chain uses TRBV6-5 and TRBJ1-1; D might be TRBD1 (5 bases). The germline V and J ends were trimmed by 5 bases and 6 bases, with 10 bases remaining between them. CDR1 is MNHEY, CDR2 SVGAGI, per germline. The CDR3 extends over 12 amino acids. DNA of the CDR3: TGTGCCAGCAGTCACGGGGGGGCTGAAGCTTTCTTT. Translating gives CASSHGGAEAFF.

The CDR3 is CASSLRASGGLTDTQYF. In DNA, the CDR3 is TGTGCCAGCAGCTTACGGGCTAGCGGGGGTTTGACAGATACGCAGTATTTT. The chain uses TRBV7-8 and TRBJ2-3, with TRBD2 identical over 10 bases. This CDR3 spans 17 amino acids. The germline V gene encodes CDR1 SGHVS and CDR2 FQNEAQ. The junction had 8 bases not matched to a gene; V was cut back by 2 bases and J by 3 bases. Based on the CDR3 plus reference TRBV7-8 and TRBJ2-3, the full variable domain is GAGVSQSPRYKVAKRGQDVALRCDPISGHVSLFWYQQALGQGPEFLTYFQNEAQLDKSGLPSDRFFAERPEGSVSTLKIQRTQQEDSAVYLCASSLRASGGLTDTQYFGPGTRLTVL.

This clonotype was seen only a few times. The chain joins TRBV6-5 to TRBJ2-1; D is undetermined. Per the germline V gene, CDR1 is MNHEY and CDR2 is SVGAGI. V was trimmed by 8 bases and J by 14 bases, leaving 13 bases between them. The CDR3 has 10 amino acids. This CDR3 reads CASLGEEEFF. CDR3 sequence (DNA): TGTGCCAGCTTAGGTGAAGAGGAGTTCTTC.

This clonotype has ten or more counts. The genes are TRBV24-1 and TRBJ1-2; D remains unclear. V dropped 1 base and J dropped 7 bases, with 3 bases sitting between them. Germline loops: CDR1 KGHDR, CDR2 SFDVKD. This CDR3 is built from 11 residues. The CDR3 sequence: CATSDLVGYTF. The CDR3 DNA follows: TGTGCCACCAGTGATTTAGTTGGCTACACCTTC.

This clonotype was seen many times. This chain joins TRBV5-1 and TRBJ2-1; TRBD1 is a possible D gene (7 bases). This CDR3 comprises 13 residues. The germline CDR1 and CDR2 sequences are SGHRS and YFSETQ. Trimming pared 7 bases from V and 4 bases from J, leaving 12 bases between. This CDR3 is CASWAGGYNEQFF. The CDR3, as DNA: TGCGCCAGCTGGGCAGGGGGGTACAATGAGCAGTTCTTC.

The V gene is TRBV20-1, the J gene TRBJ2-4; 11 bases agree with TRBD2. The germline V gene has CDR1 DFQATT and CDR2 SNEGSKA (reference sequence). The CDR3 is 17 residues long. Losses at the gene ends were 2 bases for V and 1 base for J; bases not matched to a gene: 7. CDR3 bases: TGCAGTGCTAGAAAAACTAGCGGGAGTGTTGCCAAAAACATTCAGTACTTC. Encoded protein: CSARKTSGSVAKNIQYF.

The chain recombines TRBV4-2 with TRBJ2-6; 8 bases line up with TRBD1. The CDR3 covers 22 residues. Trimming took 0 bases from V and 0 from J; bases not matched to a gene: 16. The germline V gene has CDR1 LGHNA and CDR2 YNFKEQ. Here the CDR3 DNA reads TGTGCCAGCAGCCAAGATCCGGGTCAGGGGGCTAATAGGATCTCTGGGGCCAACGTCCTGACTTTC. It translates to CASSQDPGQGANRISGANVLTF.

This clonotype was seen only a few times. The junction differs from germline at one of its ends, possibly a read error. The chain couples TRBV29-1 to TRBJ2-7; D is possibly TRBD1 (5 bases). The germline V gene encodes CDR1 SQVTM and CDR2 ANQGSEA. This CDR3 region has 13 residues. CDR3: CSVEGHNPYEQYF. CDR3 in DNA: TGCAGCGTAGAAGGACACAATCCCTACGAGCAGTACTTC.

As to this clonotype: A read error may explain this, as a much larger clone is one base away. This CDR3 is missing its conserved last phenylalanine or tryptophan, likely due to a read error. The CDR3 DNA follows: TGTGCCAGCAGTTTGTGGCAGGTTGTGAAGGAGACCCAGTACCTC. This encodes CASSLWQVVKETQYL. The chain has TRBV12-3 or TRBV12-4 and TRBJ2-5; D unclear. Deletions cut 3 bases from V and 5 bases from J, with 16 bases between. The CDR3 sequence is 15 residues long.

In this sample, this clonotype turned up a few times. This rearrangement joins TRBV14 to TRBJ2-2; the D gene is possibly TRBD2 (5 bases). The V end was cut by 4 bases, the J end by 6 bases, with 15 bases between. CDR3 length equals 15 residues. Germline CDR1 reads SGHDN; CDR2 reads FVKESK. CDR3 in DNA: TGTGCCAGCAGCCCCGCGGGCAGTCGTTCCGGGGAGCTGTTTTTT. This codes for CASSPAGSRSGELFF.

This chain joins TRBV3-1 and TRBJ1-1; D unclear. CDR1 LGHDT and CDR2 YNNKEL come from the germline V gene (reference sequence). This CDR3 is 13 amino acids long. The germline V and J ends were trimmed by 1 base and 3 bases, with 6 bases remaining between them. For the CDR3, the DNA is TGTGCCAGCAGCCAAGGAGGGCACACTGAAGCTTTCTTT. Protein sequence: CASSQGGHTEAFF.

This clonotype was observed at least ten times. The gene calls are TRBV15 and TRBJ2-1; 9 nucleotides agree with TRBD1. The CDR3 is 17 amino acids. CDR1 and CDR2 from the germline V gene are LNHNV and YYDKDF (reference sequence). J gave up 6 bases and V 3 bases, and 12 bases lay outside the gene matches. CDR3 protein: CATSRARGTGYGNEQFF. The CDR3 DNA is TGTGCCACCAGCAGGGCCCGTGGGACAGGGTACGGCAATGAGCAGTTCTTC.

At least ten counts were recorded for this clonotype. One end of the junction fails to match germline, which may point to a read error. This chain uses TRBV5-1 with TRBJ2-3; the match to TRBD1 covers 7 bases. This CDR3 has 15 amino acids. Germline loops: CDR1 SGHRS, CDR2 YFSETQ. The CDR3 DNA reads TGTGCCAGCAGCCTGGGACAGACAAGCACAGATACGCAGTATTTT. Translation gives CASSLGQTSTDTQYF.

This clonotype has just a few counts. Mismatch with germline at one junction end may stem from a read error. This chain links TRBV6-5 with TRBJ2-1; 11 nucleotides align to TRBD1. This CDR3 is 14 amino acids long. Germline values: CDR1 MNHEY, CDR2 SVGAGI. The CDR3, as DNA: TGTGCCAGCAGTTACTACCCTGGACAGGGGGCCCGCGAATTC. Its translation is CASSYYPGQGAREF.

In this sample, this clonotype turned up many times. The V and J genes are TRBV7-9 and TRBJ2-3, with TRBD2 matching 9 bases. Germline CDR1 and CDR2: SEHNR and FQNEAQ (reference sequence). This CDR3 is built from 15 residues. After removal of 2 bases from V and 1 base from J, the junction contained 1 base not matched to a gene. The CDR3 reads CASSLRGGGTDTQYF. The CDR3 DNA reads as TGTGCCAGCAGCTTACGCGGGGGGGGCACAGATACGCAGTATTTT.